What follows are 3 T cell receptor beta chains derived from one specimen sequenced in a study of blood T cells in healthy people across ages. A second PCR, run for about 7 to 11 cycles, used a sample-barcoded 5' primer plus a J-beta primer mix. A single record per CDR3 protein comes from TCRdb applying MiXCR to the 5' RACE reads. This sample carries 1.5 million to 2 million distinct CDR3 sequences, approximately 28% of them seen once, and the ten largest clones take 7.7%. What was sequenced was blood. The receptors were sampled from a woman in her 30s in good health.

This clonotype was seen once. The chain is built from TRBV7-9 and TRBJ2-6; D assignment may be TRBD1 or TRBD2 (7 bases each). There are 19 residues in the CDR3. V lost 2 bases, J lost 0 bases, and 17 bases lay in between. CDR1 is SEHNR, CDR2 FQNEAQ, per germline (reference sequence). The CDR3 is CASSLMGGTASSGANVLTF. Written as DNA, the CDR3 is TGTGCCAGCAGCTTAATGGGAGGGACAGCCAGCTCTGGGGCCAACGTCCTGACTTTC.

This clonotype came up a few times. The chain carries TRBV7-2 and TRBJ2-3; 11 bases match TRBD2. Germline V CDR1 and CDR2: SGHTA, FQGNSA. The CDR3 has 16 residues. The ends lost 3 bases at V and 4 bases at J; junction bases unmatched: 6. The DNA for the CDR3 is TGTGCCAGCAGCTTGTCCCCTAGCGGGGGGCCAGATACGCAGTATTTT. Translating gives CASSLSPSGGPDTQYF.

This clonotype was recorded a few times. This chain joins TRBV10-3 and TRBJ2-7; TRBD1 matches 9 bases. Germline V gene lookup returns CDR1 ENHRY and CDR2 SYGVKD. J was trimmed by 3 bases and V by 5 bases; bases with no gene match: 5. The CDR3 consists of 14 residues. The CDR3 nucleotides read TGTGCCATCAGTTCCCGGACAGGGGTCTACGAGCAGTACTTC. Translating gives CAISSRTGVYEQYF.